This T cell receptor (beta chain) was found in a study of blood T cell repertoires in COVID-19. Study-wide background: Samples came from the United States, Italy and Spain, spanning acute and convalescent COVID-19.

Per the authors' pipeline: Estimation of nucleated cell counts was performed using reference gene primer amplification. Profiled with immunoSEQ multiplex PCR; TCRdb holds only in-frame clones, not every one. Clone size and V and J calls were adopted from that table, with D and trimming inferred from the DNA. The table includes about 22,000 clones, 90% detected once. The V gene's germline CDR1 is SEHNR and CDR2 FQNEAQ (reference sequence). V was cut by 5 bases and J by 2 bases, with 18 bases left in between. The CDR3 contains 17 residues. Sequencing was done on a sample of peripheral blood. This clonotype originated in an older man with acute or convalescent COVID-19. V and J are TRBV7-9 and TRBJ2-2; possibly TRBD1 for D (6 bases). The CDR3 sequence is CASSRQAWAANTGELFF. Written as DNA, the CDR3 is TGTGCCAGCAGCCGACAGGCTTGGGCGGCTAACACCGGGGAGCTGTTTTTT.